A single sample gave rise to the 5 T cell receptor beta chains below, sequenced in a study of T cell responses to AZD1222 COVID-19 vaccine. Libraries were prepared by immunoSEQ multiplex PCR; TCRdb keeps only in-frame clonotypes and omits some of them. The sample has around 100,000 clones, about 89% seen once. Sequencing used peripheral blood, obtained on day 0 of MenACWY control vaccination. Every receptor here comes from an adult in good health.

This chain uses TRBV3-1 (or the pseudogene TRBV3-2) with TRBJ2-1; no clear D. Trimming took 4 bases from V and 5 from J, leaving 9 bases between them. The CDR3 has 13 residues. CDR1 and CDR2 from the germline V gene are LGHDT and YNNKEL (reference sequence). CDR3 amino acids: CASSPGSHNEQFF. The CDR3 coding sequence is TGTGCCAGCAGCCCTGGCTCGCACAATGAGCAGTTCTTC.

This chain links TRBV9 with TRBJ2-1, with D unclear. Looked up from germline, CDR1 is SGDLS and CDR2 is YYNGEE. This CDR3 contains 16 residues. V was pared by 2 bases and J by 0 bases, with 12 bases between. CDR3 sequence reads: CASSVDLSSSYNEQFF. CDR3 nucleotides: TGTGCCAGCAGCGTCGACTTGTCGAGCTCCTACAATGAGCAGTTCTTC.

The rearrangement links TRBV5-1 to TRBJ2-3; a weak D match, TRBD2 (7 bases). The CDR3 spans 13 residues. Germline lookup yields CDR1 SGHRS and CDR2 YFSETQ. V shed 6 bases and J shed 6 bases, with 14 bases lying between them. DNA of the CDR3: TGCGCCAGCAAGTGGGAGGGGGAGGATACGCAGTATTTT. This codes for CASKWEGEDTQYF.

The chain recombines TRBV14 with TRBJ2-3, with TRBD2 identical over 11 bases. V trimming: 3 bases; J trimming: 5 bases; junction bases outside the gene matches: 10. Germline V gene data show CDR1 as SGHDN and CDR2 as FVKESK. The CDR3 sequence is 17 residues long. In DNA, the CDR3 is TGTGCCAGCAGCCAGTACTTAGCGGGGGGGCCCGGAGATACGCAGTATTTT. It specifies CASSQYLAGGPGDTQYF.

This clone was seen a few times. The CDR3 protein is CASSKGQKSSYEQYF. CDR3 nucleotide sequence: TGTGCCAGCAGCAAAGGACAGAAAAGCTCCTACGAGCAGTACTTC. V gene TRBV7-2 combines with J gene TRBJ2-7; a weak D match, TRBD1 (6 bases). Per germline, CDR1 SGHTA and CDR2 FQGNSA. The V gene lost 5 bases and the J gene lost 0 bases, with 14 bases spanning the gap. The length of the CDR3 is 15 residues.